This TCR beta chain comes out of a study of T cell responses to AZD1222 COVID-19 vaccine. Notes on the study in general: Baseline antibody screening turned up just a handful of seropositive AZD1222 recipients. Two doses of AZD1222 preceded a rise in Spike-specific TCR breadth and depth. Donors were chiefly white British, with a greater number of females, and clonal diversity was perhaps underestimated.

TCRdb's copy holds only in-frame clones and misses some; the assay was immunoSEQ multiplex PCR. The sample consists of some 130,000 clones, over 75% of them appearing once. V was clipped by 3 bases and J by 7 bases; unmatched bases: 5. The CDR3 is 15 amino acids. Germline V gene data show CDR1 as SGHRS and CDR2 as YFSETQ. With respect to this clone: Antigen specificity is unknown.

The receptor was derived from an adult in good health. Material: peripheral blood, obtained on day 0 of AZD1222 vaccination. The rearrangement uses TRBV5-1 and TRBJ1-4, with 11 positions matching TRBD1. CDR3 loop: CASSYLGTGGEKLFF. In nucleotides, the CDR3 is TGCGCCAGCAGCTACCTCGGGACAGGGGGTGAAAAACTGTTTTTT.